A single sample gave rise to the 32 T cell receptor beta chains below, sequenced in a study of identifying expanded T cells in peripheral blood. TCRdb keeps only in-frame clones here, not all; method: immunoSEQ multiplex PCR. The sample records under 100,000 clones, about 90% being singletons. Sequencing used blood. The receptors shown here come from a person between 18 and 70 years old in good health.

This rearrangement joins TRBV18 to TRBJ2-2, with 8 positions matching TRBD1. In germline, CDR1 is KGHSH, CDR2 LQKENI. The CDR3 covers 15 residues. J lost 6 bases, V lost 2 bases, and 5 bases had no gene match. DNA of the CDR3: TGTGCCAGCTCACCAGCGTCACAGGGGGCCGGGGAGCTGTTTTTT. Its protein product is CASSPASQGAGELFF. Full variable domain (missing parts from reference TRBV18 and TRBJ2-2): NAGVMQNPRHLVRRRGQEARLRCSPMKGHSHVYWYRQLPEEGLKFMVYLQKENIIDESGMPKERFSAEFPKEGPSILRIQQVVRGDSAAYFCASSPASQGAGELFFGEGSRLTVL.

The chain uses TRBV6-1 and TRBJ2-1, with a tentative D call TRBD2 (5 bases). Germline V gene data show CDR1 as MNHNS and CDR2 as SASEGT. This CDR3 has 15 amino acids. The V end lost 8 bases, the J end lost 7 bases, and 21 bases lay between the germline ends. The CDR3 DNA is TGTGCCAGCGTGGGAAATGCGGGTGCGCGGAATGAGCAGTTCTTC. Encoded protein: CASVGNAGARNEQFF.

The V call is TRBV5-1, the J call TRBJ2-3; TRBD2 matches 10 bases. Germline values: CDR1 SGHRS, CDR2 YFSETQ. CDR3 length equals 15 residues. The V segment lost 0 bases and the J segment 3 bases; nucleotides outside the gene matches: 1. The CDR3 loop is CASSLGTSGTDTQYF. In DNA form, the CDR3 reads TGCGCCAGCAGCTTGGGGACTAGCGGAACAGATACGCAGTATTTT.

CDR3 coding DNA: TGTGCCAGCAGCTTAAGGGGCCGAGCCTACGAGCAGTACTTC. Translated: CASSLRGRAYEQYF. V gene TRBV11-1 combines with J gene TRBJ2-7, with a possible D match to TRBD1 (5 bases). Germline-derived CDR1 and CDR2 are SGHAT and FQDESV (reference sequence). Trimming took 2 bases from V and 2 from J, leaving 10 bases between them. CDR3 length equals 14 residues.

To note about this clone: This sample includes further DNA sequences coding for the same CDR3. The chain uses TRBV9 and TRBJ1-1; D might be TRBD1 (5 bases). Germline V gene data show CDR1 as SGDLS and CDR2 as YYNGEE. The CDR3 extends over 13 amino acids. The germline V and J ends were trimmed by 2 bases and 1 base, with 6 bases remaining between them. This CDR3 reads CASSVGPNTEAFF. CDR3 nucleotides: TGTGCCAGCAGCGTGGGACCGAACACTGAAGCTTTCTTT.

The rearrangement uses TRBV19 and TRBJ2-1; D perhaps matches TRBD2 (5 bases). The CDR3 sequence is 16 residues long. With 4 bases removed from V and 3 bases from J, the gap between germline ends came to 16 bases. CDR1 is LNHDA and CDR2 is SQIVND in the germline V gene (reference sequence). DNA for the CDR3: TGTGCCAGTAGTACTTTTGCCGGGGTGTACTACAATGAGCAGTTCTTC. Encoded protein: CASSTFAGVYYNEQFF.

The CDR3 protein is CASSSFGQLNYGYTF. The CDR3 region has the DNA TGTGCCAGCAGCTCGTTCGGCCAGCTCAACTATGGCTACACCTTC. V gene TRBV7-9 combines with J gene TRBJ1-2; no definite D call. V lost 4 bases and J lost 2, with 14 bases in between. The germline V gene encodes CDR1 SEHNR and CDR2 FQNEAQ (reference sequence). The CDR3 sequence is 15 residues long.

The chain links TRBV9 to TRBJ1-4, with a tentative D call TRBD1 (6 bases). Trimming removed 0 bases from V and 7 bases from J, with 16 bases in between. The germline V gene encodes CDR1 SGDLS and CDR2 YYNGEE. This CDR3 is 16 amino acids long. The CDR3 here is CASSVGAAGAREKLFF. Here the CDR3 DNA reads TGTGCCAGCAGCGTAGGGGCGGCGGGGGCGCGTGAAAAACTGTTTTTT.

The chain has TRBV19 and TRBJ2-2; 7 nucleotides agree with TRBD1. The CDR3 loop spans 16 amino acids. V lost 6 bases, J lost 4 bases, and 11 bases stayed unmatched. Germline values: CDR1 LNHDA, CDR2 SQIVND (reference sequence). In DNA, the CDR3 is TGTGCCAGTAGCGACCACGGACAGGACCTCACCGGGGAGCTGTTTTTT. It is translated as CASSDHGQDLTGELFF. Based on the CDR3 plus reference TRBV19 and TRBJ2-2, the full variable domain is DGGITQSPKYLFRKEGQNVTLSCEQNLNHDAMYWYRQDPGQGLRLIYYSQIVNDFQKGDIAEGYSVSREKKESFPLTVTSAQKNPTAFYLCASSDHGQDLTGELFFGEGSRLTVL.

V gene TRBV7-9 combines with J gene TRBJ2-5; no clear D. The CDR3 is made up of 12 amino acids. From germline, CDR1 is SEHNR and CDR2 FQNEAQ (reference sequence). V lost 1 base and J 5 bases, leaving 5 bases between the germline ends. For the CDR3, the DNA is TGTGCCAGCAGCTTAGTCGGTGAGACCCAGTACTTC. Protein: CASSLVGETQYF.

The chain employs TRBV6-1 and TRBJ1-5; a weak D match, TRBD1 (5 bases). Trimming pared 8 bases from V and 7 bases from J, leaving 12 bases between. CDR3 length: 12 amino acids. CDR1 is MNHNS and CDR2 is SASEGT in the germline V gene. Here the CDR3 DNA reads TGTGCCAGCCGAGGGGAATGGCAGCCCCAGCATTTT. Amino acids: CASRGEWQPQHF.

This chain joins TRBV15 and TRBJ2-1; 10 nucleotides match TRBD1. J lost 9 bases, V lost 3 bases, and 11 bases had no gene match. Germline lookup yields CDR1 LNHNV and CDR2 YYDKDF (reference sequence). The CDR3 is 16 amino acids. For the CDR3, the DNA is TGTGCCACCAGCAGGCCGGGACAGGGGTGGTTTAGTGAGCAGTTCTTC. Its translation: CATSRPGQGWFSEQFF.

This clone has just one count. This sequence joins TRBV14 and TRBJ1-6; D is uncertain. Germline V CDR1 and CDR2: SGHDN, FVKESK. The ends were cut back, 2 bases at V and 0 bases at J, with 8 bases in the middle. CDR3 length equals 16 residues. The CDR3 loop is CASSQRLGSYNSPLHF. The CDR3 DNA reads as TGTGCCAGCAGCCAACGACTGGGCTCCTATAATTCACCCCTCCACTTT. Full variable domain (outside the CDR3, taken from reference TRBV14 and TRBJ1-6): EAGVTQFPSHSVIEKGQTVTLRCDPISGHDNLYWYRRVMGKEIKFLLHFVKESKQDESGMPNNRFLAERTGGTYSTLKVQPAELEDSGVYFCASSQRLGSYNSPLHFGNGTRLTVT.

The rearrangement joins TRBV6-1 to TRBJ1-5, with D tentatively TRBD1 (5 bases). The germline V and J ends were trimmed by 7 bases and 0 bases, with 7 bases remaining between them. Germline lookup yields CDR1 MNHNS and CDR2 SASEGT. This CDR3 comprises 13 residues. This CDR3 reads CASMTVSNQPQHF. The DNA of the CDR3 is TGTGCCAGCATGACAGTTAGCAATCAGCCCCAGCATTTT.

The table lists this clone with a count of one. This chain joins TRBV2 and TRBJ2-7, with TRBD2 identical over 12 bases. The CDR3 spans 14 residues. Germline loops: CDR1 SNHLY, CDR2 FYNNEI. The junction had 5 bases not matched to a gene; V was cut back by 6 bases and J by 5 bases. The CDR3 protein is CASRAGLAGNEQYF. The DNA of the CDR3 is TGTGCCAGCAGAGCCGGACTAGCGGGGAACGAGCAGTACTTC.

The V call is TRBV18, the J call TRBJ2-2, with a possible D match to TRBD2 (6 bases). The CDR3 loop spans 15 amino acids. V was cut by 3 bases and J by 1 base, with 9 bases left in between. Germline V gene lookup returns CDR1 KGHSH and CDR2 LQKENI. CDR3: CASSPDSGNTGELFF. The CDR3 DNA reads TGTGCCAGCTCACCTGATAGCGGGAACACCGGGGAGCTGTTTTTT. The full variable domain, its missing parts supplied by reference TRBV18 and TRBJ2-2, is NAGVMQNPRHLVRRRGQEARLRCSPMKGHSHVYWYRQLPEEGLKFMVYLQKENIIDESGMPKERFSAEFPKEGPSILRIQQVVRGDSAAYFCASSPDSGNTGELFFGEGSRLTVL.

This clone was seen a single time. The genes are TRBV21-1 and TRBJ1-2. TRBV21-1 is tagged as a pseudogene. This CDR3 is built from 16 residues. CDR3 residues: CASSKGGGAQNYGYTF. In nucleotides, the CDR3 is TGTGCCAGCAGCAAAGGGGGAGGGGCCCAGAACTACGGCTACACCTTC.

This sequence joins TRBV6-4 and TRBJ2-2; 11 positions match TRBD2. The CDR3 spans 17 residues. CDR1 and CDR2 (germline): MRHNA, SNTAGT. The ends lost 3 bases at V and 3 bases at J; junction bases unmatched: 6. CDR3 sequence: CASSELAGEVHTGELFF. The CDR3 bases are TGTGCCAGCAGTGAACTAGCGGGAGAGGTACACACCGGGGAGCTGTTTTTT.

The chain has TRBV7-2 and TRBJ1-1; D unresolved. The CDR3 is 13 amino acids. V was pared by 8 bases and J by 5 bases, with 15 bases between. Germline-derived CDR1 and CDR2 are SGHTA and FQGNSA. The DNA of the CDR3 is TGTGCCAGCGGTGCTTTTAGAGGGACTGAAGCTTTCTTT. Translation: CASGAFRGTEAFF.

The chain is built from TRBV5-1 and TRBJ1-2, with D possibly being TRBD1 (5 bases). V was clipped by 5 bases and J by 0 bases, with 11 bases between them. This CDR3 region has 14 residues. Germline V gene data show CDR1 as SGHRS and CDR2 as YFSETQ. The CDR3 region has the DNA TGCGCCAGCAGGCTCGGGGGGACTAACTATGGCTACACCTTC. Translation: CASRLGGTNYGYTF.

The chain couples TRBV6-1 to TRBJ1-6; TRBD1 aligns across 9 bases. The CDR3 is 15 residues long. J gave up 6 bases and V 8 bases, and 8 bases lay outside the gene matches. From germline, CDR1 is MNHNS and CDR2 SASEGT. The CDR3 protein is CASSSRDRVNSPLHF. The CDR3, as DNA: TGTGCCAGCTCCTCGAGGGACAGGGTTAATTCACCCCTCCACTTT.

The chain links TRBV18 to TRBJ2-2; TRBD1 agrees at 7 bases. Losses at the gene ends were 0 bases for V and 4 bases for J; bases not matched to a gene: 5. CDR3 length: 16 residues. The V gene's germline CDR1 is KGHSH and CDR2 LQKENI. The CDR3 DNA reads TGTGCCAGCTCACCACCGACAGGGCTGACCACCGGGGAGCTGTTTTTT. Its translation is CASSPPTGLTTGELFF.

This clone was recorded only once. The chain uses TRBV5-1 and TRBJ2-1; D uncertain. The CDR3 is 11 amino acids. Trimming removed 0 bases from V and 9 bases from J, with 4 bases in between. CDR1 SGHRS and CDR2 YFSETQ come from the germline V gene. CDR3 amino acids: CASSLAFEQFF. CDR3 sequence (DNA): TGCGCCAGCAGCTTGGCTTTTGAGCAGTTCTTC.

This clone has a single count. V usage is TRBV5-6 and J usage is TRBJ2-3, with D uncertain. The CDR3 is made up of 13 amino acids. V was clipped by 4 bases and J by 2 bases, with 8 bases between them. Germline V gene lookup returns CDR1 SGHDT and CDR2 YYEEEE. CDR3 loop: CASSTGSTDTQYF. The CDR3 coding sequence is TGTGCCAGCAGCACCGGGTCCACAGATACGCAGTATTTT.

The V and J genes are TRBV19 and TRBJ2-7, with TRBD1 matching over 9 bases. The CDR3 extends over 17 amino acids. CDR1 LNHDA and CDR2 SQIVND come from the germline V gene (reference sequence). V lost 1 base to trimming and J lost 6 bases; unmatched junction nucleotides: 13. CDR3 protein: CASSIGLGGTGSSEQYF. Written as DNA, the CDR3 is TGTGCCAGTAGTATAGGGTTGGGTGGGACAGGGTCGAGCGAGCAGTACTTC. Full variable domain (rest looked up from reference TRBV19 and TRBJ2-7): DGGITQSPKYLFRKEGQNVTLSCEQNLNHDAMYWYRQDPGQGLRLIYYSQIVNDFQKGDIAEGYSVSREKKESFPLTVTSAQKNPTAFYLCASSIGLGGTGSSEQYFGPGTRLTVT.

The chain couples TRBV19 to TRBJ2-2; possibly TRBD1 for D (5 bases). This CDR3 is built from 14 residues. Germline V CDR1 and CDR2: LNHDA, SQIVND (reference sequence). The V end lost 3 bases, the J end lost 6 bases, and 11 bases lay between the germline ends. DNA of the CDR3: TGTGCCAGTAGTATCCAGGGTGGCTCCGGGGAGCTGTTTTTT. Translation gives CASSIQGGSGELFF.

The gene calls are TRBV7-2 and TRBJ1-2, with D perhaps TRBD1 (6 bases). The V gene lost 3 bases and the J gene lost 6 bases, with 11 bases spanning the gap. Germline lookup yields CDR1 SGHTA and CDR2 FQGNSA. CDR3 length: 13 amino acids. DNA of the CDR3: TGTGCCAGCAGCTTCGGGGGGGGCGATGGCTACACCTTC. Its translation is CASSFGGGDGYTF.

The chain combines TRBV30 with TRBJ1-6, with 7 bases aligning to TRBD1. Losses at the gene ends were 2 bases for V and 8 bases for J; bases not matched to a gene: 3. Germline CDR1 and CDR2: GTSNPN and SVGIG (reference sequence). This CDR3 spans 13 amino acids. CDR3 nucleotide sequence: TGTGCCTGGAGTCCCGACAGGGATTCACCCCTCCACTTT. It translates to CAWSPDRDSPLHF.

The rearrangement links TRBV7-9 to TRBJ1-2, with 9 bases identical to TRBD1. The CDR3 extends over 15 amino acids. Trimming at V came to 5 bases and at J to 6 bases, leaving 10 bases not matched to a gene. Germline V CDR1 and CDR2: SEHNR, FQNEAQ (reference sequence). The CDR3: CASSLLRTGAHGYTF. The CDR3 region has the DNA TGTGCCAGCAGCCTACTAAGGACAGGGGCACATGGCTACACCTTC.

This chain connects TRBV2 to TRBJ2-7; D is unclear. V was trimmed by 0 bases and J by 4 bases, leaving 4 bases between them. This CDR3 comprises 12 residues. Germline values: CDR1 SNHLY, CDR2 FYNNEI. CDR3 sequence (DNA): TGTGCCAGCAGTGAAGCGCTTTACGAGCAGTACTTC. Protein sequence: CASSEALYEQYF.

V usage is TRBV15 and J usage is TRBJ2-2, with D unresolved. Germline V gene lookup returns CDR1 LNHNV and CDR2 YYDKDF (reference sequence). The V and J ends lost 0 bases and 0 bases respectively, with 14 bases between them. This CDR3 spans 18 amino acids. CDR3 residues: CATSRDISRSSNTGELFF. For the CDR3, the DNA is TGTGCCACCAGCAGAGATATTTCGCGGAGCTCGAACACCGGGGAGCTGTTTTTT.

This clone was seen more than once but under ten times. The J gene is TRBJ2-1, the V gene TRBV5-1; no definite D call. Germline CDR1 and CDR2: SGHRS and YFSETQ. The CDR3 covers 12 residues. The ends were cut back, 4 bases at V and 0 bases at J, with 2 bases in the middle. CDR3 amino acids: CASSVSYNEQFF. CDR3 nucleotide sequence: TGCGCCAGCAGCGTCTCCTACAATGAGCAGTTCTTC.